These 16 T cell receptor beta chains came from one sample sequenced in a study of T cell changes during pregnancy in multiple sclerosis. TCRdb's copy holds only in-frame clones and misses some; the assay was immunoSEQ multiplex PCR. This sample carries 20,000 to 30,000 clones, 88% of them seen once, and the ten largest clones take around 0.7%. Sequences were derived from CD4+ T cells from peripheral blood mononuclear cells, sampled in the first trimester of pregnancy. All receptors derive from a female donor in good health, enrolled as a control in a pregnancy study.

This chain uses TRBV9 with TRBJ1-1; D gene unclear. Deletions cut 0 bases from V and 4 bases from J, with 7 bases between. In germline, CDR1 is SGDLS, CDR2 YYNGEE. The CDR3 runs to 13 residues. The CDR3 DNA reads TGTGCCAGCAGCGTAGCGACTATCACTGAAGCTTTCTTT. Its protein is CASSVATITEAFF.

The V call is TRBV11-2, the J call TRBJ2-2, with D maybe TRBD2 (6 bases). The CDR3 runs to 17 residues. Germline CDR1 and CDR2: SGHAT and FQNNGV. Trimming stripped 1 base from V and 1 base from J, with 13 bases between. CDR3 bases: TGTGCCAGCAGCTTAGGGAGTAGCGGACGGAACACCGGGGAGCTGTTTTTT. It is translated as CASSLGSSGRNTGELFF.

V usage is TRBV9 and J usage is TRBJ2-2; 9 positions agree with TRBD2. CDR3 length: 18 residues. Germline lookup yields CDR1 SGDLS and CDR2 YYNGEE. V was pared by 2 bases and J by 4 bases, with 12 bases of the junction left unmatched. CDR3 protein: CASSVGSFAGGTTGELFF. CDR3 sequence (DNA): TGTGCCAGCAGCGTCGGATCCTTTGCGGGAGGGACCACCGGGGAGCTGTTTTTT.

The chain links TRBV6-1 to TRBJ1-4, with no clear D. The CDR3 has 14 amino acids. Trimming left V 5 bases short and J 5 bases short, with 12 bases between. CDR1 and CDR2 from the germline V gene are MNHNS and SASEGT. The CDR3 DNA reads as TGTGCCAGCAGTCGGGTGGCTTCGAATGAAAAACTGTTTTTT. Amino acids: CASSRVASNEKLFF.

The sample holds one count of this clone. V and J are TRBV6-1 and TRBJ1-5; no clear D gene. Germline CDR1 is MNHNS and CDR2 is SASEGT. Trimming removed 3 bases from V and 3 bases from J, with 9 bases in between. This CDR3 comprises 14 residues. The CDR3 sequence is CASSEREFNQPQHF. DNA for the CDR3: TGTGCCAGCAGTGAGAGGGAGTTCAATCAGCCCCAGCATTTT.

The V call is TRBV18, the J call TRBJ2-3; 8 positions match TRBD1. From germline, CDR1 is KGHSH and CDR2 LQKENI. J was trimmed by 5 bases and V by 9 bases; bases with no gene match: 13. The CDR3 extends over 15 amino acids. The CDR3 loop is CASVTGGSQGDTQYF. DNA for the CDR3: TGTGCCAGTGTAACAGGGGGAAGCCAGGGAGATACGCAGTATTTT.

This sequence joins TRBV15 and TRBJ2-7; D ambiguous. CDR1 is LNHNV and CDR2 is YYDKDF in the germline V gene (reference sequence). The V and J ends lost 8 bases and 2 bases respectively, with 13 bases between them. This CDR3 spans 13 amino acids. Here the CDR3 reads CATVPSETYEQYF. CDR3 coding DNA: TGTGCCACCGTCCCCAGCGAGACCTACGAGCAGTACTTC.

The V and J genes are TRBV2 and TRBJ1-2, with D possibly matching TRBD1 (6 bases). This CDR3 region has 14 residues. Between the trimmed V and J ends, which lost 6 bases and 4 bases, there was a span of 15 bases. Germline CDR1 and CDR2: SNHLY and FYNNEI. The CDR3 DNA follows: TGTGCCAGCAGGAAAGGACAGTCGGTCTATGGCTACACCTTC. Protein sequence: CASRKGQSVYGYTF.

This sequence joins TRBV30 and TRBJ1-5; tentatively, D is TRBD1 (5 bases). V shed 3 bases and J shed 6 bases, with 12 bases lying between them. Germline CDR1 GTSNPN, CDR2 SVGIG (reference sequence). This CDR3 comprises 13 residues. CDR3 protein: CAWSNGGGQPQHF. In nucleotides, the CDR3 is TGTGCCTGGAGCAACGGGGGGGGTCAGCCCCAGCATTTT.

This chain links TRBV5-1 with TRBJ2-3, with 8 bases that match TRBD1. V was clipped by 4 bases and J by 5 bases; unmatched bases: 9. The CDR3 has 15 amino acids. CDR1 and CDR2 (germline): SGHRS, YFSETQ. DNA for the CDR3: TGCGCCAGCAGCCCAGGGGGCATGGGTGGAGATACGCAGTATTTT. This gives the protein CASSPGGMGGDTQYF.

The rearrangement links TRBV30 to TRBJ1-4; TRBD1 matches 7 bases. V gave up 3 bases and J gave up 3 bases; unmatched junction bases: 16. CDR1 is GTSNPN, CDR2 SVGIG, per germline (reference sequence). This CDR3 spans 18 amino acids. Here the CDR3 reads CAWSPYPRDRNPNEKLFF. In DNA form, the CDR3 reads TGTGCCTGGAGCCCCTACCCCCGGGACAGAAATCCTAATGAAAAACTGTTTTTT.

This clone has just one count. The chain uses TRBV5-4 and TRBJ2-2; TRBD1 aligns across 9 bases. The germline CDR1 and CDR2 sequences are SGHNT and YYREEE (reference sequence). J gave up 5 bases and V 5 bases, and 4 bases lay outside the gene matches. CDR3 length: 14 residues. DNA of the CDR3: TGTGCCAGCAGACCCGGACAGGGGACCGGGGAGCTGTTTTTT. Residues: CASRPGQGTGELFF.

The rearrangement uses TRBV6-5 and TRBJ2-6; the match to TRBD2 covers 7 bases. Trimming removed 2 bases from V and 2 bases from J; junction bases left unmatched: 3. The germline gives CDR1 MNHEY, CDR2 SVGAGI. The CDR3 contains 16 residues. The CDR3 is CASSYGGGAGANVLTF. In DNA, the CDR3 is TGTGCCAGCAGTTACGGTGGGGGGGCTGGGGCCAACGTCCTGACTTTC.

The J gene is TRBJ2-7, the V gene TRBV5-1; D may be TRBD2 (5 bases). CDR1 is SGHRS and CDR2 is YFSETQ in the germline V gene. V shed 0 bases and J shed 7 bases, with 11 bases lying between them. The CDR3 has 13 residues. Here the CDR3 DNA reads TGCGCCAGCAGCTTGGGGTCGCGAGGGGAGCAGTACTTC. Protein product: CASSLGSRGEQYF.

V and J are TRBV27 and TRBJ2-2; 9 positions agree with TRBD1. With 2 bases clipped from V and 0 bases from J, the junction kept 4 bases outside the gene matches. There are 17 residues in the CDR3. Germline values: CDR1 MNHEY, CDR2 SMNVEV (reference sequence). The CDR3, as DNA: TGTGCCAGCAGTTTACGGGGACAGGGTTCGAACACCGGGGAGCTGTTTTTT. This sequence encodes CASSLRGQGSNTGELFF.

This clone has a handful of counts. The V and J genes are TRBV6-5 and TRBJ1-1; no clear D gene. V was pared by 6 bases and J by 1 base, with 12 bases between. Looked up from germline, CDR1 is MNHEY and CDR2 is SVGAGI. This CDR3 spans 14 amino acids. DNA for the CDR3: TGTGCCAGCAGCCCACCGAGGGAGAACACTGAAGCTTTCTTT. Translating it yields CASSPPRENTEAFF.